A selection of T cell receptor beta chains follows, all from one sample in a study of blood T cell repertoires in COVID-19. Method: immunoSEQ multiplex PCR; TCRdb's copy keeps in-frame clones and lacks some. The data contain roughly 250,000 clones, roughly 88% of them seen just once; the ten biggest clones take up roughly 1.2%. Specimen: PBMCs or T cells enriched from blood (not recorded which). These receptors came from a woman aged 40 to 49 with acute COVID-19. The CDR3 runs from the conserved cysteine through the conserved F or W. D genes are given only for firm matches. Expanded clones get a size class; other rows say once, few or many, or leave the size out.

-	TRBV5-1	TRBJ2-2	TRBD2	CASRVFGQREGSGELFF	TGCGCCAGCAGAGTTTTCGGCCAGCGGGAGGGCTCCGGGGAGCTGTTTTTT
many	TRBV14	TRBJ2-7	TRBD1	CASSFGQGPYEQYF	TGTGCCAGCAGCTTCGGACAGGGACCCTACGAGCAGTACTTC
-	TRBV11-2	TRBJ2-6	-	CASVREGGGANVLTF	TGTGCCAGCGTACGGGAAGGGGGTGGGGCCAACGTCCTGACTTTC
once	TRBV5-4	TRBJ1-1	TRBD1	CASTRDSSRNTEAFF	TGTGCCAGCACCCGGGACAGCTCCCGGAACACTGAAGCTTTCTTT
-	TRBV28	TRBJ2-7	TRBD1	CASSYFGDRDYEQYF	TGTGCCAGCAGTTATTTCGGGGACAGGGACTACGAGCAGTACTTC
-	TRBV20-1	TRBJ2-5	TRBD2	CSASYLAGVLQETQYF	TGCAGTGCTAGTTATCTAGCGGGAGTGCTCCAAGAGACCCAGTACTTC
few	TRBV6-5	TRBJ2-1	-	CAIRGGGSNEQFF	TGTGCCATCAGGGGAGGGGGTAGCAATGAGCAGTTCTTC
-	TRBV7-2	TRBJ2-1	-	CASSLDPEPALGFF	TGTGCCAGCAGCTTAGATCCGGAACCGGCGCTAGGGTTCTTC
-	TRBV6-2/TRBV6-3	TRBJ2-1	TRBD2	CASSRPGTSGSKGYNEQFF	TGTGCCAGCAGTAGACCCGGGACTAGCGGGAGCAAAGGCTACAATGAGCAGTTCTTC
-	TRBV7-8	TRBJ1-6	-	CASSSIEGGGIHF	TGTGCCAGCAGCTCCATAGAAGGAGGAGGGATCCACTTT
-	TRBV7-9	TRBJ1-2	-	CASSPTGRYTF	TGTGCCAGCAGCCCGACAGGCCGCTACACCTTC
few	TRBV6-5	TRBJ1-1	TRBD1	CASSYLDRGQTAEAFF	TGTGCCAGCAGTTACTTGGACAGGGGGCAGACGGCTGAAGCTTTCTTT
-	TRBV7-2	TRBJ1-2	-	CASSLVGGDYGYTF	TGTGCCAGCAGCTTAGTGGGGGGGGACTATGGCTACACCTTC
-	TRBV6-5	TRBJ1-5	TRBD1	CASSYLGQGNQPQHF	TGTGCCAGCAGTTACCTCGGACAGGGCAATCAGCCCCAGCATTTT
few	TRBV10-3	TRBJ2-2	TRBD2	CAISTAGGPDGELFF	TGTGCCATCAGTACAGCGGGAGGGCCGGACGGGGAGCTGTTTTTT
-	TRBV30	TRBJ1-6	TRBD1	CAWTLTGGISPLHF	TGTGCCTGGACCTTGACAGGGGGTATTTCACCCCTCCACTTT
-	TRBV2	TRBJ2-7	-	CASKERQTSYEQYF	TGTGCCAGCAAGGAACGACAAACCTCCTACGAGCAGTACTTC
once	TRBV7-2	TRBJ1-2	TRBD1	CASSHGTGTNYGYTF	TGTGCCAGCAGCCACGGGACAGGAACTAACTATGGCTACACCTTC
-	TRBV2	TRBJ2-7	-	CASSEDSGARYEQYF	TGTGCCAGCAGTGAAGATTCCGGAGCGCGCTACGAGCAGTACTTC
-	TRBV7-9	TRBJ1-4	-	CASSLGGQTNNEKLFF	TGTGCCAGCAGCTTAGGGGGCCAGACGAATAATGAAAAACTGTTTTTT
once	TRBV5-1	TRBJ1-4	-	CASSLEGNLNEKLFF	TGCGCCAGCAGCTTGGAGGGGAACCTTAATGAAAAACTGTTTTTT
once	TRBV7-9	TRBJ1-4	-	CASSHDQEKLFF	TGTGCCAGCAGCCATGATCAGGAAAAACTGTTTTTT
few	TRBV4-1	TRBJ1-1	-	CASSQGGGLKTEAFF	TGCGCCAGCAGCCAAGGGGGGGGTCTGAAAACTGAAGCTTTCTTT
-	TRBV19	TRBJ2-1	TRBD1	CASSAGQGQSSYNEQFF	TGTGCCAGTAGTGCGGGACAGGGCCAGAGCTCCTACAATGAGCAGTTCTTC
-	TRBV27	TRBJ1-2	TRBD1	CASSWVGGRDGYTF	TGTGCCAGCAGTTGGGTAGGGGGCCGGGATGGCTACACCTTC
-	TRBV9	TRBJ1-4	-	CASSAGDEKLFF	TGTGCCAGCAGCGCCGGGGATGAAAAACTGTTTTTT
-	TRBV27	TRBJ1-2	TRBD1	CASSADRGAYGYTF	TGTGCCAGCAGTGCGGACAGGGGGGCCTATGGCTACACCTTC
-	TRBV18	TRBJ2-1	TRBD2	CASSFLAGFNEQFF	TGTGCCAGCTCGTTTCTAGCGGGGTTCAATGAGCAGTTCTTC
-	TRBV10-1	TRBJ2-7	-	CASSEAGNYEQYF	TGCGCCAGCAGTGAGGCGGGAAACTACGAGCAGTACTTC
few	TRBV19	TRBJ2-7	-	CASSIGGASYEQYF	TGTGCCAGTTCAATTGGGGGGGCCTCCTACGAGCAGTACTTC
once	TRBV19	TRBJ2-1	-	CASSPSSFFEQFF	TGTGCCAGTAGTCCGTCTTCCTTCTTTGAGCAGTTCTTC
-	TRBV18	TRBJ2-4	TRBD1	CASSPTPGTGENIQYF	TGTGCCAGCTCACCAACCCCGGGGACAGGGGAAAACATTCAGTACTTC
-	TRBV7-2	TRBJ2-7	-	CASSLSSYEQYF	TGTGCCAGCAGCCTGAGCTCCTACGAGCAGTACTTC